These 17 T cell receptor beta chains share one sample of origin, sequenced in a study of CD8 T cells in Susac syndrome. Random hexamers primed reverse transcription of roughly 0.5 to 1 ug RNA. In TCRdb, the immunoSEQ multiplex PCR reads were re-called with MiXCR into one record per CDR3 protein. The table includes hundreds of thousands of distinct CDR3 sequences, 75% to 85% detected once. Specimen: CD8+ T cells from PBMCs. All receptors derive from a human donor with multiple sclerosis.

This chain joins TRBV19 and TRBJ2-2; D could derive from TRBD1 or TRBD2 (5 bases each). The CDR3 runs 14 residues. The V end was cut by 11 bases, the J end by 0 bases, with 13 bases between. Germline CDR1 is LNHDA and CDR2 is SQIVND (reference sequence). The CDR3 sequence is CAGRDGSNTGELFF. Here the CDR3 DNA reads TGTGCCGGCCGGGACGGATCGAACACCGGGGAGCTGTTTTTT.

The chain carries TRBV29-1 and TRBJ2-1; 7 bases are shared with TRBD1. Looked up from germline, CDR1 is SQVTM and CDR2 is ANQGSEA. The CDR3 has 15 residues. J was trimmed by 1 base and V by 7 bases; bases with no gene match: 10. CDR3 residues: CSGGQGVESYNEQFF. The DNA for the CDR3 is TGCAGCGGGGGGCAGGGGGTTGAGTCCTACAATGAGCAGTTCTTC.

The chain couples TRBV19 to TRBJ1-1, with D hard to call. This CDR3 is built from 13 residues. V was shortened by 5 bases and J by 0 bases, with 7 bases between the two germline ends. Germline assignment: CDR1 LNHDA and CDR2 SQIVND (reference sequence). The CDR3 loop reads CASSVALNTEAFF. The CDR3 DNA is TGTGCCAGTAGTGTCGCCTTGAACACTGAAGCTTTCTTT.

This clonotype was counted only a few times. The CDR3: CASSQGRENTEAFF. CDR3 nucleotides: TGTGCCAGCAGCCAAGGCAGAGAGAACACTGAAGCTTTCTTT. This chain uses TRBV3-1 with TRBJ1-1, with D unresolved. The V gene lost 1 base and the J gene lost 1 base, with 7 bases spanning the gap. The germline gives CDR1 LGHDT, CDR2 YNNKEL (reference sequence). The CDR3 extends over 14 amino acids.

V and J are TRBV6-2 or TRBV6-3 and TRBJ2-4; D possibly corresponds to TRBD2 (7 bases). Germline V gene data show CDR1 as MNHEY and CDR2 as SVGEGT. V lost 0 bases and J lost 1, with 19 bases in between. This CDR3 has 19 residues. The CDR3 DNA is TGTGCCAGCAGTTACTCGATGGTCCCAGGGGAGGGGGCCAAAAACATTCAGTACTTC. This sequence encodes CASSYSMVPGEGAKNIQYF.

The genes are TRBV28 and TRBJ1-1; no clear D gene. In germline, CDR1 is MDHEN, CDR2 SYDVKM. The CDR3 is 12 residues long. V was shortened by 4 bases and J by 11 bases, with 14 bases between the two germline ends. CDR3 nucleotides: TGTGCCAGCAGTTATCCGGGTTTTTCGGCTTTCTTT. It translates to CASSYPGFSAFF.

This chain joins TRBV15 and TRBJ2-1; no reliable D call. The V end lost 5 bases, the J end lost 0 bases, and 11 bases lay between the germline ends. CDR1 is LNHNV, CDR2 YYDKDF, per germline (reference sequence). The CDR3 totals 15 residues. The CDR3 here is CATSQRVGSYNEQFF. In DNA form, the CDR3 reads TGTGCCACCAGCCAAAGGGTGGGCTCCTACAATGAGCAGTTCTTC.

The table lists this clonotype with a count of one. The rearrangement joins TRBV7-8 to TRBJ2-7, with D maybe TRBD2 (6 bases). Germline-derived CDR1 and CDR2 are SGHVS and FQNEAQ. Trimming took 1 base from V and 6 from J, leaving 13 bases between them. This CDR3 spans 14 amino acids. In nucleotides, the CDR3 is TGTGCCAGCAGCTTAGTAGTGGGAGGTTCCGAGCAGTACTTC. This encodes CASSLVVGGSEQYF.

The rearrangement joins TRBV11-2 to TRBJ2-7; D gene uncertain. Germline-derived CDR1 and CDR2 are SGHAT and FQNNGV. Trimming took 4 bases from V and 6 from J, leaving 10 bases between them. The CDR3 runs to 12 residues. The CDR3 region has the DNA TGTGCCAGCAGCTCCTCCAACGGCGAGCAGTACTTC. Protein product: CASSSSNGEQYF.

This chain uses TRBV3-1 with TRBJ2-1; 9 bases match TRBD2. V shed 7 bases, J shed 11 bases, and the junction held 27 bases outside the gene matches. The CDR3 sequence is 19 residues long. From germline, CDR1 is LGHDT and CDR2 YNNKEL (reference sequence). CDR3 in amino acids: CASIQRGMIPGLAGAQQFF. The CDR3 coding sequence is TGTGCCAGCATTCAGAGGGGGATGATACCGGGACTAGCAGGGGCTCAGCAGTTCTTC.

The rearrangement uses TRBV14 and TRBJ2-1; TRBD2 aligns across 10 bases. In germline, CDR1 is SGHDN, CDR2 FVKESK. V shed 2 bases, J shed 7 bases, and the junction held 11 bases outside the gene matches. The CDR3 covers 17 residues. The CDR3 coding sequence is TGTGCCAGCAGCCAAATCCTAGCGGGGGAGGGTAGGAATGAGCAGTTCTTC. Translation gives CASSQILAGEGRNEQFF. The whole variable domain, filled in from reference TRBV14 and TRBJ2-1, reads EAGVTQFPSHSVIEKGQTVTLRCDPISGHDNLYWYRRVMGKEIKFLLHFVKESKQDESGMPNNRFLAERTGGTYSTLKVQPAELEDSGVYFCASSQILAGEGRNEQFFGPGTRLTVL.

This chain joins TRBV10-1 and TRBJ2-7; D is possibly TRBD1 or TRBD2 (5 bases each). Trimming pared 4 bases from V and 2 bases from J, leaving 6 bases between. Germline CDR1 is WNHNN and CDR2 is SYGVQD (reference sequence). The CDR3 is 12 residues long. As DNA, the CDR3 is TGCGCCAGCAGTGTGGGACCCTACGAGCAGTACTTC. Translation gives CASSVGPYEQYF.

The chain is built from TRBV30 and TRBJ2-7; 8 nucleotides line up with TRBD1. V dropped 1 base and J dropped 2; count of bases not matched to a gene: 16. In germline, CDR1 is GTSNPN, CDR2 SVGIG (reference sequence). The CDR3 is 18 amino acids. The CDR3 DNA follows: TGTGCCTGGAGTGCCTCCGGGACAGGATCTTCCCATCCCTACGAGCAGTACTTC. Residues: CAWSASGTGSSHPYEQYF.

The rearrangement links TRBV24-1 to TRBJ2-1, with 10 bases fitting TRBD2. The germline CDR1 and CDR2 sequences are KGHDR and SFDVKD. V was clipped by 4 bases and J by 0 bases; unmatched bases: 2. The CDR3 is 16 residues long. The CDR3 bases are TGTGCCACCAGTGAGTCTAGCGGGAGCTCCTACAATGAGCAGTTCTTC. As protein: CATSESSGSSYNEQFF.

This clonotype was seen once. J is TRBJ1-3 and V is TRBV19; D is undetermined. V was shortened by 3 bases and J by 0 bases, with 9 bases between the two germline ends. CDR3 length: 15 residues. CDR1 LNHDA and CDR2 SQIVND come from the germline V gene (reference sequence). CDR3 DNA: TGTGCCAGTAGTATGGGCAGCGGCTCTGGAAACACCATATATTTT. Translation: CASSMGSGSGNTIYF.

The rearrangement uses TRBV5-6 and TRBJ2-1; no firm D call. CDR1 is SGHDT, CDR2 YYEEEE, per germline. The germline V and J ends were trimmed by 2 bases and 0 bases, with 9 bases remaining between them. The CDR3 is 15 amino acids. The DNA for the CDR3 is TGTGCCAGCAGCTTAGGACGTAGCTCCTACAATGAGCAGTTCTTC. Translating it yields CASSLGRSSYNEQFF.

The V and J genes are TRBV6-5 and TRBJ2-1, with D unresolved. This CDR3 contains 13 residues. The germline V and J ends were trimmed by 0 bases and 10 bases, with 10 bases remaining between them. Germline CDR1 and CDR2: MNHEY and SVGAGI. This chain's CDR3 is CASSYSPVGEQFF. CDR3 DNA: TGTGCCAGCAGTTACTCTCCAGTGGGGGAGCAGTTCTTC.